The clone carrying this T cell receptor (beta chain) was observed a handful of times. The target antigen is unknown. The record originates from a study of T-cell memory formation after mild COVID-19. Findings of the study overall: Certain responding clones were present in pre-infection memory, suggesting participation of cross-reactive memory.

TCRdb independently ran MiXCR on the 5' RACE reads; one entry per CDR3 protein. Among roughly 620,000 distinct CDR3 sequences, roughly 17% were seen once, and the ten largest hold more than 10%. The receptor comes from an adult woman who had mild COVID-19 (a few samples of this study predate the infection). Cell type and time point are not known. Source material: PBMCs or a T cell subset sorted from them (not recorded which).

The DNA of the CDR3 is TGCGCCAGCAGCCCCGGACTAGCGTACCAAGAGACCCAGTACTTC. It is translated as CASSPGLAYQETQYF. The chain carries TRBV5-1 and TRBJ2-5, with 9 bases lining up with TRBD2. V trimming: 4 bases; J trimming: 0 bases; junction bases outside the gene matches: 4. CDR1 SGHRS and CDR2 YFSETQ come from the germline V gene. This CDR3 contains 15 residues.